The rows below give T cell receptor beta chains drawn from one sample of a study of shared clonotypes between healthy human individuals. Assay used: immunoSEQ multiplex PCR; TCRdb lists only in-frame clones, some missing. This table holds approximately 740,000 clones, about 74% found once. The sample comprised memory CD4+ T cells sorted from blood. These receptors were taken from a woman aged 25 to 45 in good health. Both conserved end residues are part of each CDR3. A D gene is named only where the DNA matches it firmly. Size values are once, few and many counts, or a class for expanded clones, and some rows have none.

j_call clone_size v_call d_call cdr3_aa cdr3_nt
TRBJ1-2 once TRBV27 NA CASRARGFGYTF TGTGCCAGCAGAGCCCGCGGTTTCGGCTACACCTTC
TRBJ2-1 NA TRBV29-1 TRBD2 CSTFGTSGSNEQFF TGCAGCACATTCGGGACTAGCGGGAGTAATGAGCAGTTCTTC
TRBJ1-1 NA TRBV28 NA CASSFVAHGEAFF TGTGCCAGCAGTTTCGTAGCACACGGTGAAGCTTTCTTT
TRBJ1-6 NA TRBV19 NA CASGNRGQNSPLHF TGTGCCAGTGGTAACCGGGGACAAAATTCACCCCTCCACTTT
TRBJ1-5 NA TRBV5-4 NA CASSYDNNQPQHF TGTGCCAGCAGTTATGATAACAATCAGCCCCAGCATTTT
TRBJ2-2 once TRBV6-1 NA CASSGSGSNTGELFF TGTGCCAGCAGTGGTTCCGGGAGCAACACCGGGGAGCTGTTTTTT
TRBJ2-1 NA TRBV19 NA CASSILSGNNEQFF TGTGCCAGTAGTATACTAAGCGGAAACAATGAGCAGTTCTTC
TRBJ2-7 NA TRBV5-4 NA CASSLVPGSPYEQYF TGTGCCAGCAGCTTGGTGCCAGGGAGTCCCTACGAGCAGTACTTC
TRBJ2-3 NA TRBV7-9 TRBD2 CASSLKGGSSGRRDTQYF TGTGCCAGCAGCTTAAAAGGCGGGTCTAGCGGGAGGCGAGATACGCAGTATTTT
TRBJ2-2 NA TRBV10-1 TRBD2 CATGTSGSTGELFF TGCGCCACCGGGACTAGCGGGAGTACCGGGGAGCTGTTTTTT
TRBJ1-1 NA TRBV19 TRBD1 CASYTPRQGNTEAFF TGTGCCAGTTATACCCCGAGACAGGGGAACACTGAAGCTTTCTTT
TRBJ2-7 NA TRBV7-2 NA CASSLDWGNYEQYF TGTGCCAGCAGCTTAGATTGGGGAAACTACGAGCAGTACTTC
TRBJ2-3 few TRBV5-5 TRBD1 CASSRGQVTDTQYF TGTGCCAGCAGCCGGGGACAGGTCACAGATACGCAGTATTTT
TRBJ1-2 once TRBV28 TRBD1 CASRTGLSGGYTF TGTGCCAGCAGGACAGGGCTAAGCGGGGGCTACACCTTC
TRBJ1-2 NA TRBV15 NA CATRRGVEGGYTF TGTGCCACCAGAAGAGGGGTGGAGGGAGGCTACACCTTC
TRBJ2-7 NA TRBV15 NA CATSRDGALSYEQYF TGTGCCACCAGCAGAGATGGGGCACTCTCCTACGAGCAGTACTTC
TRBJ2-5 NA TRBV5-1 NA CASSLYQGNLETQYF TGCGCCAGCAGCTTGTACCAGGGGAATTTGGAGACCCAGTACTTC
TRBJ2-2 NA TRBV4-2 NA CASSQGHETRMSGELFF TGTGCCAGCAGCCAAGGCCACGAGACTAGAATGAGCGGGGAGCTGTTTTTT
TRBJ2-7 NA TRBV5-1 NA CASSLNSGSSYEQYF TGCGCCAGCAGCTTAAACAGTGGCAGCTCCTACGAGCAGTACTTC
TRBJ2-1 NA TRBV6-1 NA CASRGRGDTYNEQFF TGTGCCAGCAGGGGCAGGGGGGATACCTACAATGAGCAGTTCTTC
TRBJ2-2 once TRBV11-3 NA CASSPRTVNTGELFF TGTGCCAGCAGCCCCAGGACGGTAAACACCGGGGAGCTGTTTTTT
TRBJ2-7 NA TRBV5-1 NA CASSLDSANSYEQYF TGCGCCAGCAGCTTGGACTCGGCCAACTCCTACGAGCAGTACTTC
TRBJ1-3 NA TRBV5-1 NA CASSLRGLGQGGNTIYF TGCGCCAGCAGCTTGCGGGGCCTCGGGCAGGGAGGAAACACCATATATTTT